This T cell receptor beta chain was retrieved from a study of T cell clones after liver transplantation. Study at large: Third-party-reactive TCRbeta sequences from pre-transplant mixed lymphocyte reactions served as antigen-independent comparators. Tolerant meant at least one year fully off immunosuppression without liver enzymes above twice normal. Broader study findings: Compared with third party-reactive sequences, donor-reactive ones declined more, independent of withdrawal success.

Concerning this clone itself: No antigen is known for it. Other DNA sequences of this sample code for an identical CDR3.

Per germline, CDR1 SGHRS and CDR2 YFSETQ. The CDR3 loop spans 14 amino acids. V was clipped by 5 bases and J by 5 bases; unmatched bases: 4. Sequencing used immunoSEQ multiplex PCR; TCRdb keeps in-frame clones, though not all of them. Of 20,000 to 25,000 clones listed, around three quarters are singletons. Unstimulated PBMCs were sorted into CD3+CD4+ and CD3+CD8+ populations. V and J are TRBV5-1 and TRBJ2-5, with 12 bases that match TRBD2. The specimen was CD4+ T cells from blood, collected before liver transplant. This TCR came from a human donor who received a liver transplant. Here the CDR3 DNA reads TGCGCCAGCAGACCGGGACTAGCGGGCGAGACCCAGTACTTC. Protein: CASRPGLAGETQYF.